This T cell receptor beta chain was captured by sequencing in a study of blood T cell repertoires in COVID-19. The overall study: Sources were T cells, B-cell-depleted T cells, or PBMCs; the material itself was cDNA or gDNA.

Two negative PCRs, clearance, or symptom resolution were required of recovered Cohort 3 donors. This CDR3 has 15 residues. Germline CDR1 MNHEY, CDR2 SVGAGI. Trimming at V came to 2 bases and at J to 9 bases, leaving 3 bases not matched to a gene. Original processing methods: Quantification of nucleated cells was approximated via reference gene primer amplification. Here immunoSEQ multiplex PCR was the method, and the copy in TCRdb shows in-frame clones only, minus some. D and trimming were read from the DNA, whereas the V and J calls and clone size are those reported in that table. In the table there are hundreds of thousands of clones, 70% to 90% of which are singletons.

The V gene is TRBV6-5, the J gene TRBJ1-6; 11 bases line up with TRBD1. The sample comprised PBMCs or T cells enriched from blood (not recorded which). The clonotype was recovered from a man aged 35 to 55 who had recovered from COVID-19. The CDR3 DNA sequence: TGTGCCAGCAGTTACGGGGACAGGGGGGTTTCACCCCTCCACTTT. It specifies CASSYGDRGVSPLHF.